Listed below are T cell receptor beta chains from one sample, sequenced in a study of HIV-infected children after antiretroviral therapy interruption. From the 3' RACE reads, TCRdb called clonotypes with MiXCR, one entry per CDR3 protein. The repertoire holds about 89,000 distinct CDR3 sequences, with about 7.2% as singletons. The sequencing here drew on CD45RA+ CD4+ T cells from PBMCs, pooled from several time points, taken from a donor given antiretroviral therapy, either interrupted or continuous. Receptors originate from a pool of human donors with HIV. CDR3s include the opening cysteine and the closing phenylalanine or tryptophan. A D gene is named only where the DNA matches it firmly. Size values are once, few and many counts, or a class for expanded clones, and some rows have none.

v_call: TRBV5-6
clone_size: many
d_call: .
j_call: TRBJ2-7
cdr3_nt: TGTGCCAGCAGCCTCCGCATGTCGAGCTCCTACGAGCAGTACTTC
cdr3_aa: CASSLRMSSSYEQYF

v_call: TRBV18
clone_size: many
d_call: .
j_call: TRBJ1-1
cdr3_nt: TGTGCCAGCTCTGAACTACTTGTGAACACTGAAGCTTTCTTT
cdr3_aa: CASSELLVNTEAFF

v_call: TRBV20-1
clone_size: many
d_call: .
j_call: TRBJ2-5
cdr3_nt: TGCAGTGCTAGACAGTCAGGGGGGTACCAAGAGACCCAGTACTTC
cdr3_aa: CSARQSGGYQETQYF

v_call: TRBV5-1
clone_size: many
d_call: .
j_call: TRBJ2-2
cdr3_nt: TGCGCCAGCAGCGTCGGGGGTGCCGGGGAGCTGTTTTTT
cdr3_aa: CASSVGGAGELFF

v_call: TRBV12-3/TRBV12-4
clone_size: many
d_call: .
j_call: TRBJ2-1
cdr3_nt: TGTGCCAGCAGTACTAGTTACAATGAGCAGTTCTTC
cdr3_aa: CASSTSYNEQFF

v_call: TRBV5-1
clone_size: many
d_call: .
j_call: TRBJ1-1
cdr3_nt: TGCGCCAGCACCCTCCAGTTGAACACTGAAGCTTTCTTT
cdr3_aa: CASTLQLNTEAFF

v_call: TRBV28
clone_size: many
d_call: .
j_call: TRBJ1-6
cdr3_nt: TGTGCCAGCAGTCCGGGACCCCAGAAGGATTATAATTCACCCCTCCACTTT
cdr3_aa: CASSPGPQKDYNSPLHF

v_call: TRBV3-1
clone_size: few
d_call: .
j_call: TRBJ1-4
cdr3_nt: TGTGCCAGCAGCCGGGGGGAAAAACTGTTTTTT
cdr3_aa: CASSRGEKLFF

v_call: TRBV28
clone_size: few
d_call: TRBD1
j_call: TRBJ2-7
cdr3_nt: TGTGCCAGCAGTTTAGGGTCGGGACAGTTCTACGAGCAGTACTTC
cdr3_aa: CASSLGSGQFYEQYF

v_call: TRBV2
clone_size: many
d_call: .
j_call: TRBJ1-4
cdr3_nt: TGTGCCAGCAGTGGGCAGATTCCTGAAAAACTGTTTTTT
cdr3_aa: CASSGQIPEKLFF

v_call: TRBV9
clone_size: few
d_call: .
j_call: TRBJ1-1
cdr3_nt: TGTGCCAGCAGTGGAACATGGAACACTGAAGCTTTCTTT
cdr3_aa: CASSGTWNTEAFF

v_call: TRBV20-1
clone_size: .
d_call: TRBD1
j_call: TRBJ1-1
cdr3_nt: TGCAGTGCTAGGAGGACAGGGGCTAACACTGAAGCTTTCTTT
cdr3_aa: CSARRTGANTEAFF

v_call: TRBV19
clone_size: .
d_call: .
j_call: TRBJ1-2
cdr3_nt: TGTGCCAGTAGCCTCTCCGTTGGGAACTATGGCTACACCTTC
cdr3_aa: CASSLSVGNYGYTF

v_call: TRBV3-1
clone_size: many
d_call: .
j_call: TRBJ1-5
cdr3_nt: TGTGCCAGCAGCCAAGCATCGGGTTATAGCAATCAGCCCCAGCATTTT
cdr3_aa: CASSQASGYSNQPQHF

v_call: TRBV29-1
clone_size: many
d_call: .
j_call: TRBJ2-3
cdr3_nt: TGCAGCGTGGAGGGGACGGCTAGCACAGATACGCAGTATTTT
cdr3_aa: CSVEGTASTDTQYF

v_call: TRBV3-1
clone_size: few
d_call: TRBD1
j_call: TRBJ1-6
cdr3_nt: TGTGCCATTCGACAGGGCGATTCACCCCTCCACTTT
cdr3_aa: CAIRQGDSPLHF

v_call: TRBV6-5
clone_size: few
d_call: .
j_call: TRBJ2-3
cdr3_nt: TGTGCCAGCAGTTACTCGAGAGATACGCAGTATTTT
cdr3_aa: CASSYSRDTQYF

v_call: TRBV3-1
clone_size: many
d_call: .
j_call: TRBJ2-7
cdr3_nt: TGTGCCAGCAGCCAAGGCGGGGCGTATATCGAGCAGTACTTC
cdr3_aa: CASSQGGAYIEQYF

v_call: TRBV6-1
clone_size: few
d_call: .
j_call: TRBJ2-5
cdr3_nt: TGTGCCAAATCCGCGGGGGCTCGGGAGACCCAGTACTTC
cdr3_aa: CAKSAGARETQYF

v_call: TRBV4-1
clone_size: many
d_call: .
j_call: TRBJ2-7
cdr3_nt: TGCGCCAGCAGCCGCAGTCAGGGTCCCTACGAGCAGTACTTC
cdr3_aa: CASSRSQGPYEQYF

v_call: TRBV10-3
clone_size: many
d_call: .
j_call: TRBJ2-3
cdr3_nt: TGTGCCATCAGGACCCTCGATACGCAGTATTTT
cdr3_aa: CAIRTLDTQYF

v_call: TRBV15
clone_size: many
d_call: .
j_call: TRBJ1-2
cdr3_nt: TGTGCCACCAGCAGAGATCTAGGGGGCTACACCTTC
cdr3_aa: CATSRDLGGYTF

v_call: TRBV24-1
clone_size: many
d_call: TRBD1
j_call: TRBJ1-1
cdr3_nt: TGTGCCACTTCCTCTACCGGGACAGGGGGCCCTATGAACACTGAAGCTTTCTTT
cdr3_aa: CATSSTGTGGPMNTEAFF

v_call: TRBV2
clone_size: many
d_call: .
j_call: TRBJ2-4
cdr3_nt: TGTGCCAGTCGGTTGGGTTACAAAAACATTCAGTACTTC
cdr3_aa: CASRLGYKNIQYF

v_call: TRBV29-1
clone_size: .
d_call: .
j_call: TRBJ2-3
cdr3_nt: TGCAGCGCGCTTTTAGCGGATACGCAGTATTTT
cdr3_aa: CSALLADTQYF

v_call: TRBV6-1
clone_size: many
d_call: TRBD1
j_call: TRBJ1-1
cdr3_nt: TGTGCCAGCGGTGAGGAGGGACAGAACACAGAAGTCTTCTTT
cdr3_aa: CASGEEGQNTEVFF

v_call: TRBV18
clone_size: many
d_call: .
j_call: TRBJ2-5
cdr3_nt: TGTGCCAGCTCACCAGGGCCCCAAGAGACCCAGTACTTC
cdr3_aa: CASSPGPQETQYF

v_call: TRBV5-6
clone_size: .
d_call: .
j_call: TRBJ2-5
cdr3_nt: TGTGCCTGTCAGGGGCAGAGCTTTCAAGAGACCCAGTACTTC
cdr3_aa: CACQGQSFQETQYF

v_call: TRBV2
clone_size: many
d_call: TRBD1
j_call: TRBJ1-5
cdr3_nt: TGTGCCAGCAGAGGACAGGGTATACAGCCCCAGCATTTT
cdr3_aa: CASRGQGIQPQHF

v_call: TRBV3-1
clone_size: .
d_call: TRBD2
j_call: TRBJ2-3
cdr3_nt: TGTGCCAGCAGCCCATCCGGGACTAGCGGCCGCACAGATACGCAGTATTTT
cdr3_aa: CASSPSGTSGRTDTQYF

v_call: TRBV6-6
clone_size: .
d_call: TRBD2
j_call: TRBJ2-1
cdr3_nt: TGTGCCAGCAGTTACGGGGGGAGGGTATACAATGAGCAGTTCTTC
cdr3_aa: CASSYGGRVYNEQFF

v_call: TRBV5-1
clone_size: many
d_call: .
j_call: TRBJ2-3
cdr3_nt: TGCGCCAGCAGCCTTAGGAGGGCCGGACCCACAGATACGCAGTATTTT
cdr3_aa: CASSLRRAGPTDTQYF

v_call: TRBV29-1
clone_size: many
d_call: .
j_call: TRBJ1-2
cdr3_nt: TGCAGCGTCCGCCCTCCCCCCGCTAACTATGGCTACACCTTC
cdr3_aa: CSVRPPPANYGYTF

v_call: TRBV6-5
clone_size: many
d_call: .
j_call: TRBJ2-2
cdr3_nt: TGTGCCAGCACTCCCATGTCTCCGAACACCGGGGAGCTGTTTTTT
cdr3_aa: CASTPMSPNTGELFF

v_call: TRBV6-5
clone_size: many
d_call: TRBD1
j_call: TRBJ2-5
cdr3_nt: TGTGCCAGCAGTTATGGGACAGCAGGTGGGGAGACCCAGTACTTC
cdr3_aa: CASSYGTAGGETQYF

v_call: TRBV29-1
clone_size: few
d_call: .
j_call: TRBJ2-7
cdr3_nt: TGCAGCGTTGGGCGGGGCCTCACCTACGAGCAGTACTTC
cdr3_aa: CSVGRGLTYEQYF

v_call: TRBV28
clone_size: many
d_call: .
j_call: TRBJ1-2
cdr3_nt: TGTGCCAGCAGTCCCGTGGGGGGAATGGTTGGCTACACCTTC
cdr3_aa: CASSPVGGMVGYTF

v_call: TRBV11-1
clone_size: many
d_call: TRBD2
j_call: TRBJ2-1
cdr3_nt: TGTGCCAGCAGCCCGAGGCCCCTTAGCAAGGCGGGGGGGCCCTACAATGAGCAGTTCTTC
cdr3_aa: CASSPRPLSKAGGPYNEQFF

v_call: TRBV5-6
clone_size: many
d_call: .
j_call: TRBJ2-7
cdr3_nt: TGTGCCAGCAGCTTGGGTATTGCTCAGCCCTACGAGCAGTACTTC
cdr3_aa: CASSLGIAQPYEQYF

v_call: TRBV25-1
clone_size: many
d_call: .
j_call: TRBJ2-7
cdr3_nt: TGTGCCAGCAGTGAAACCCCGAGGGCCCACCCCTACGAGCAGTACTTC
cdr3_aa: CASSETPRAHPYEQYF

v_call: TRBV7-6
clone_size: .
d_call: .
j_call: TRBJ2-1
cdr3_nt: TGTGCTAGCAGCTTAAGCCGGTCCTACAATGAGCAGTTCTTC
cdr3_aa: CASSLSRSYNEQFF

v_call: TRBV5-1
clone_size: few
d_call: TRBD2
j_call: TRBJ2-1
cdr3_nt: TGCGCCAGCAGCTTTAGGATACTAGCGGGAGGGCGCAATGAGCAGTTCTTC
cdr3_aa: CASSFRILAGGRNEQFF

v_call: TRBV5-1
clone_size: many
d_call: .
j_call: TRBJ2-5
cdr3_nt: TGCGCCAGCAGCTTGAGATCGGGGGCAGAGTACCAAGAGACCCAGTACTTC
cdr3_aa: CASSLRSGAEYQETQYF

v_call: TRBV6-2/TRBV6-3
clone_size: many
d_call: .
j_call: TRBJ2-7
cdr3_nt: TGTGCCAGCAGTTGGAAGACAGTCTCCTACGAGCAGTACTTC
cdr3_aa: CASSWKTVSYEQYF

v_call: TRBV12-3/TRBV12-4
clone_size: many
d_call: TRBD1
j_call: TRBJ2-7
cdr3_nt: TGTGCCACCCAGACCCGACAGGGGCCGACCTACGAGCAGTACTTC
cdr3_aa: CATQTRQGPTYEQYF

v_call: TRBV18
clone_size: few
d_call: .
j_call: TRBJ2-3
cdr3_nt: TGTGCCAGCTCACCACCGGGAGGCACTACAGATACGCAGTATTTT
cdr3_aa: CASSPPGGTTDTQYF

v_call: TRBV5-1
clone_size: .
d_call: .
j_call: TRBJ2-7
cdr3_nt: TGCGCCAGCAGCTTGGAGGGCTTCTACGAGCAGTACTTC
cdr3_aa: CASSLEGFYEQYF

v_call: TRBV19
clone_size: many
d_call: .
j_call: TRBJ2-1
cdr3_nt: TGTGCCAGTAGTATATCCTCGCGGAATGAGCAGTTCTTC
cdr3_aa: CASSISSRNEQFF

v_call: TRBV28
clone_size: many
d_call: .
j_call: TRBJ2-2
cdr3_nt: TGTGCCAGCAGTTTCGGGGACACACAAACGAACACCGGGGAGCTGTTTTTT
cdr3_aa: CASSFGDTQTNTGELFF

v_call: TRBV24-1
clone_size: many
d_call: .
j_call: TRBJ1-1
cdr3_nt: TGTGCCACCAGTGATTCCCCTGACACTGAAGCTTTCTTT
cdr3_aa: CATSDSPDTEAFF

v_call: TRBV6-1
clone_size: few
d_call: TRBD2
j_call: TRBJ2-1
cdr3_nt: TGTGCCAGCGCGGTCCCGCGGGGGGCGAATGAGCAGTTCTTC
cdr3_aa: CASAVPRGANEQFF